This TCR beta chain was retrieved from a study of cytomegalovirus exposure and HLA in healthy donors. This CDR3 is built from 16 residues. Germline-derived CDR1 and CDR2 are LNHNV and YYDKDF (reference sequence). Trimming shortened V by 0 bases and J by 0 bases, and 11 bases separated the two germline ends. This clone was picked up a small number of times. The sample carries other DNA sequences with the same CDR3. In the PCR, 60 Vbeta and 13 Jbeta primers were used. Only in-frame clones appear in the TCRdb table, and some are missing; sequencing was by immunoSEQ multiplex PCR. The data show 100,000 or so clones, under 85% seen once.

The sequence was collected from a man aged 30-40 years in good health and CMV-seronegative. This chain connects TRBV15 to TRBJ2-5; D remains unclear. Sequences were obtained from PBMCs. The CDR3 DNA sequence: TGTGCCACCAGCAGAGATTGGGCTACGTACCAAGAGACCCAGTACTTC. Its protein is CATSRDWATYQETQYF.